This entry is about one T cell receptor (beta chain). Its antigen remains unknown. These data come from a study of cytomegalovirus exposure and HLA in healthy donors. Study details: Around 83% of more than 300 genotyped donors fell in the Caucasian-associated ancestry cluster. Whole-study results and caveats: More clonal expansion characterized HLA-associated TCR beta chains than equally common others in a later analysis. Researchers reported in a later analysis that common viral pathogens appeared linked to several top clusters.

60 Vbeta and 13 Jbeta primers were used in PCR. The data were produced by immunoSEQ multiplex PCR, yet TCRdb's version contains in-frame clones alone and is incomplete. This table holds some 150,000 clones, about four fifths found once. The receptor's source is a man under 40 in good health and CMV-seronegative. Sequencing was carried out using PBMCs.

As DNA, the CDR3 is TGCAGCGTGGGACTTCTCTCTGGAAACACCATATATTTT. Translation: CSVGLLSGNTIYF. The chain is built from TRBV29-1 and TRBJ1-3; maybe TRBD1 (5 bases). This CDR3 has 13 residues. Germline V gene data show CDR1 as SQVTM and CDR2 as ANQGSEA. Trimming shortened V by 6 bases and J by 0 bases, and 9 bases separated the two germline ends.